A single sample gave rise to the 32 T cell receptor beta chains below, sequenced in a study of shared clonotypes between healthy human individuals. Using immunoSEQ multiplex PCR, the repertoire was profiled, and TCRdb retains in-frame clones only, with some absent. The data show about 490,000 clones, approximately 81% seen once. The material sequenced was PBMCs. The source is a woman in her thirties or forties in good health. Some clones in this sample may be carry-over from other donors' samples.

The count of this clone is one. Since a far larger clone is one base different, this is likely a read error. At the DNA level, this CDR3 is encoded by other sequences in the same sample as well. This chain joins TRBV29-1 and TRBJ2-5; possible D gene TRBD2, 5 bases. Germline V lookup: CDR1 SQVTM, CDR2 ANQGSEA. V was pared by 0 bases and J by 1 base, with 18 bases between. The CDR3 sequence is 17 residues long. CDR3 loop: CSVEDRSRVNFQETQYF. As DNA, the CDR3 is TGCAGCGTTGAAGATCGCTCGAGGGTGAATTTCCAAGAGACCCAGTACTTC.

This clone was counted at least ten times. V and J are TRBV19 and TRBJ2-7; D perhaps matches TRBD2 (6 bases). Germline V CDR1 and CDR2: LNHDA, SQIVND (reference sequence). V shed 7 bases and J shed 2 bases, with 15 bases lying between them. This CDR3 has 14 amino acids. The DNA for the CDR3 is TGTGCCAGTACCTCTCCCGGGAGAACCTACGAGCAGTACTTC. This translates into CASTSPGRTYEQYF.

On this clone: A read error is the likely source, as a far larger clone sits one nucleotide away. This chain joins TRBV4-2 and TRBJ1-2; maybe TRBD1 (6 bases). With 1 base removed from V and 6 bases from J, the gap between germline ends came to 24 bases. Per germline, CDR1 LGHNA and CDR2 YNFKEQ. The CDR3 consists of 18 residues. This CDR3 is CASSQVAGLWGQGNGYTF. CDR3 DNA sequence: TGTGCCAGCAGCCAAGTTGCAGGCTTGTGGGGGCAGGGGAATGGCTACACCTTC.

The chain has TRBV7-9 and TRBJ1-1; TRBD1 matches at 7 bases. CDR1 SEHNR and CDR2 FQNEAQ come from the germline V gene (reference sequence). CDR3 length: 15 residues. Trimming removed 2 bases from V and 4 bases from J; junction bases left unmatched: 7. The CDR3 sequence: CASSLSDDRATEAFF. As DNA, the CDR3 is TGTGCCAGCAGCTTATCGGATGACAGGGCCACTGAAGCTTTCTTT. Looking up the rest from reference TRBV7-9 and TRBJ1-1 gives the full variable domain: DTGVSQNPRHKITKRGQNVTFRCDPISEHNRLYWYRQTLGQGPEFLTYFQNEAQLEKSRLLSDRFSAERPKGSFSTLEIQRTEQGDSAMYLCASSLSDDRATEAFFGQGTRLTVV.

The chain carries TRBV19 and TRBJ1-4; 7 bases are a match to TRBD1. Germline V gene lookup returns CDR1 LNHDA and CDR2 SQIVND (reference sequence). Trimming took 4 bases from V and 3 from J; bases not matched to a gene: 5. CDR3 length equals 15 residues. CDR3 amino acids: CASSTTGSANEKLFF. The CDR3 DNA sequence: TGTGCCAGTAGTACGACAGGGTCGGCTAATGAAAAACTGTTTTTT.

The chain is built from TRBV2 and TRBJ2-1; 13 bases are a match to TRBD2. The CDR3 sequence is 14 residues long. The germline gives CDR1 SNHLY, CDR2 FYNNEI. V lost 8 bases, J lost 12 bases, and 10 bases stayed unmatched. CDR3 residues: CASSTSGRPGGQFF. CDR3 bases: TGTGCCAGCTCGACTAGCGGGAGGCCGGGTGGGCAGTTCTTC.

Regarding this clone: This likely reflects a read error, since a far larger clone is one base away. The chain joins TRBV30 to TRBJ1-1; no firm D call. Looked up from germline, CDR1 is GTSNPN and CDR2 is SVGIG (reference sequence). The CDR3 sequence is 15 residues long. V was shortened by 0 bases and J by 0 bases, with 11 bases between the two germline ends. The CDR3 reads CAWSVCPQLNTEAFF. DNA of the CDR3: TGTGCCTGGAGTGTATGCCCTCAACTGAACACTGAAGCTTTCTTT. Full variable domain (missing parts from reference TRBV30 and TRBJ1-1): SQTIHQWPATLVQPVGSPLSLECTVEGTSNPNLYWYRQAAGRGLQLLFYSVGIGQISSEVPQNLSASRPQDRQFILSSKKLLLSDSGFYLCAWSVCPQLNTEAFFGQGTRLTVV.

A remark on this clone: Given a far larger clone just one base away, this is likely a sequencing read error. The same CDR3 arises from other DNA sequences in this sample as well. The chain combines TRBV10-3 with TRBJ1-2, with D unclear. CDR1 and CDR2 from the germline V gene are ENHRY and SYGVKD. Trimming shortened V by 6 bases and J by 2 bases, and 10 bases separated the two germline ends. The CDR3 totals 13 residues. CDR3 DNA: TGTGCCATCAGCGCAGACCCCAACTATGGCTACACCTTC. This gives the protein CAISADPNYGYTF.

The V call is TRBV5-1, the J call TRBJ2-7; 11 nucleotides align to TRBD2. V lost 4 bases and J lost 2; bases outside the gene matches: 2. This CDR3 has 14 amino acids. The germline V gene has CDR1 SGHRS and CDR2 YFSETQ. CDR3 bases: TGCGCCAGCAGCGAGACTAGCGGGACCTACGAGCAGTACTTC. It translates to CASSETSGTYEQYF.

The chain employs TRBV25-1 and TRBJ2-1; the D is unclear. Germline V gene lookup returns CDR1 MGHDK and CDR2 SYGVNS. CDR3 size: 15 residues. With 7 bases removed from V and 2 bases from J, the gap between germline ends came to 15 bases. CDR3 sequence (DNA): TGTGCCAGCATGACGTCGCGGTCCCCCTACAATGAGCAGTTCTTC. Translating gives CASMTSRSPYNEQFF.

The V and J genes are TRBV5-6 and TRBJ2-2; 8 nucleotides line up with TRBD1. J was trimmed by 1 base and V by 3 bases; bases with no gene match: 2. Germline V gene sequence: CDR1 SGHDT, CDR2 YYEEEE. The CDR3 contains 15 residues. The CDR3 region has the DNA TGTGCCAGCAGCTGGGACAGGTTGAACACCGGGGAGCTGTTTTTT. Residues: CASSWDRLNTGELFF.

The chain has TRBV7-3 and TRBJ2-5, with D possibly matching TRBD1 (6 bases). Germline V CDR1 and CDR2: SGHTA, FQGTGA. The CDR3 length is 13 residues. V was trimmed by 4 bases and J by 5 bases, leaving 11 bases between them. The CDR3 coding sequence is TGTGCCAGCAGCTCAGGGGAGAGGGAGACCCAGTACTTC. Translating gives CASSSGERETQYF.

The V gene is TRBV5-1, the J gene TRBJ2-7; TRBD1 agrees at 9 bases. Germline V gives CDR1 SGHRS, CDR2 YFSETQ. CDR3 length: 14 amino acids. The V segment lost 4 bases and the J segment 7 bases; nucleotides outside the gene matches: 9. CDR3 DNA: TGCGCCAGCAGCCAGGGACAGGGTTCGCGGGAGCAGTACTTC. This sequence encodes CASSQGQGSREQYF.

The chain couples TRBV28 to TRBJ1-3; possible D gene TRBD1, 6 bases. Per germline, CDR1 MDHEN and CDR2 SYDVKM. V shed 5 bases and J shed 3 bases, with 14 bases lying between them. The length of the CDR3 is 15 residues. In nucleotides, the CDR3 is TGTGCCAGCAGTACGGCGGGGGGCCTTGGAAACACCATATATTTT. This sequence encodes CASSTAGGLGNTIYF.

About this clone: A far larger clone is just one base off, so this is likely a read error. The chain has TRBV5-1 and TRBJ2-2, with D possibly being TRBD2 (6 bases). The germline V gene encodes CDR1 SGHRS and CDR2 YFSETQ. Trimming removed 0 bases from V and 1 base from J, with 10 bases in between. The CDR3 runs to 16 residues. The CDR3 DNA sequence: TGCGCCAGCAGCTTGGGGACTATCAGGAACACCGGGGAGCTGTTTTTT. Its protein is CASSLGTIRNTGELFF.

The rearrangement links TRBV7-9 to TRBJ2-7; 8 bases are a match to TRBD2. CDR3 length: 17 residues. V trimming: 5 bases; J trimming: 1 base; junction bases outside the gene matches: 13. The germline V gene has CDR1 SEHNR and CDR2 FQNEAQ (reference sequence). CDR3 DNA: TGTGCCAGCAGCCGAGGCCGAATAGCGGGAACTTCCTACGAGCAGTACTTC. The encoded protein is CASSRGRIAGTSYEQYF.

The CDR3 here is CASSLFSYNEQFF. CDR3 nucleotide sequence: TGTGCCAGCAGCCTATTCTCCTACAATGAGCAGTTCTTC. The chain joins TRBV7-9 to TRBJ2-1; the D is unclear. CDR1 is SEHNR and CDR2 is FQNEAQ in the germline V gene (reference sequence). Between the trimmed V and J ends, which lost 5 bases and 0 bases, there was a span of 5 bases. There are 13 residues in the CDR3.

The table lists this clone with a count of one. The chain recombines TRBV14 with TRBJ1-1; D is ambiguous. The CDR3 is 13 amino acids. V was trimmed by 0 bases and J by 5 bases, leaving 7 bases between them. CDR1 SGHDN and CDR2 FVKESK come from the germline V gene. The CDR3 spells CASSQDLRTEAFF. DNA of the CDR3: TGTGCCAGCAGCCAAGATTTGAGAACTGAAGCTTTCTTT.

The gene calls are TRBV10-3 and TRBJ1-5; TRBD1 is a possible D gene (5 bases). V lost 6 bases and J 0 bases, leaving 18 bases between the germline ends. Germline V gene sequence: CDR1 ENHRY, CDR2 SYGVKD. The CDR3 loop spans 17 amino acids. The CDR3, as DNA: TGTGCCATCAGCGACAGTCCCCTGAAATATAGCAATCAGCCCCAGCATTTT. Its translation: CAISDSPLKYSNQPQHF.

Concerning this clone itself: Given a far larger clone just one base away, this is likely a sequencing read error. V and J are TRBV6-5 and TRBJ2-7, with D hard to call. CDR1 and CDR2 (germline): MNHEY, SVGAGI. The CDR3 has 15 amino acids. CDR3 DNA: TGTGTCAGCAGTACTACCAGCGTGTCAACCTACGAGCAGTACTTC. Its translation: CVSSTTSVSTYEQYF.

About this clone: A far larger clone is just one base off, so this is likely a read error. The chain joins TRBV7-7 to TRBJ2-1, with D perhaps being TRBD1 or TRBD2 (5 bases each). V was trimmed by 2 bases and J by 0 bases, leaving 17 bases between them. The CDR3 extends over 18 amino acids. Germline CDR1 SSHAT, CDR2 FNYEAQ (reference sequence). The CDR3 region is CASSLSGLERSSYNEQFF. The CDR3 nucleotides read TGTGCCAGCAGCTTATCGGGGCTGGAGCGGAGCTCCTACAATGAGCAGTTCTTC.

The chain recombines TRBV6-5 with TRBJ1-2, with TRBD1 as a possible D gene (6 bases). The CDR3 length is 15 residues. The germline V gene encodes CDR1 MNHEY and CDR2 SVGAGI. V lost 4 bases, J lost 5 bases, and 17 bases lay in between. CDR3 DNA: TGTGCCAGCAGTTCCGCCCCGACAGGAGGGTATGGCTACACCTTC. Residues: CASSSAPTGGYGYTF.

The chain employs TRBV11-2 and TRBJ2-7; D is undetermined. Trimming removed 2 bases from V and 8 bases from J, with 13 bases in between. This CDR3 is built from 13 residues. Germline assignment: CDR1 SGHAT and CDR2 FQNNGV. CDR3 sequence (DNA): TGTGCCAGCAGCTTATTCGGTTCGTCCAAGCAGTACTTC. Amino acids: CASSLFGSSKQYF.

The chain has TRBV30 and TRBJ1-2; weak D call: TRBD1 (6 bases). CDR1 is GTSNPN, CDR2 SVGIG, per germline (reference sequence). The V gene lost 3 bases and the J gene lost 8 bases, with 16 bases spanning the gap. This CDR3 is 13 amino acids long. CDR3 region: CAWRGTRTGGYTF. For the CDR3, the DNA is TGTGCCTGGAGGGGGACACGTACCGGGGGCTACACCTTC.

The chain links TRBV5-4 to TRBJ2-5; D is ambiguous. Germline lookup yields CDR1 SGHNT and CDR2 YYREEE (reference sequence). V was pared by 2 bases and J by 1 base, with 6 bases between. The CDR3 extends over 13 amino acids. CDR3 in amino acids: CASSFGTQETQYF. The CDR3 region has the DNA TGTGCCAGCAGCTTTGGCACCCAAGAGACCCAGTACTTC.

This clone came up once. The gene calls are TRBV2 and TRBJ1-1, with a possible D match to TRBD1 (6 bases). CDR1 and CDR2 (germline): SNHLY, FYNNEI. Trimming removed 5 bases at V and 1 base at J, with 8 bases between. CDR3 length: 13 residues. The CDR3 DNA sequence: TGTGCCAGCAGTCAGGGACAGAACACTGAAGCTTTCTTT. This encodes CASSQGQNTEAFF.

The chain employs TRBV2 and TRBJ2-3; the match to TRBD2 covers 14 bases. J was trimmed by 1 base and V by 4 bases; bases with no gene match: 7. The CDR3 totals 18 residues. Germline V gene data show CDR1 as SNHLY and CDR2 as FYNNEI. The CDR3 DNA reads as TGTGCCAGCAGTGGACTAGCGGGAGGGTCTATGGGCACAGATACGCAGTATTTT. Its translation is CASSGLAGGSMGTDTQYF.

The V call is TRBV18, the J call TRBJ1-3; the D gene is possibly TRBD1 (6 bases). Trimming shortened V by 4 bases and J by 4 bases, and 14 bases separated the two germline ends. Germline V gene sequence: CDR1 KGHSH, CDR2 LQKENI. The CDR3 runs to 15 residues. The CDR3 nucleotides read TGTGCCAGCTCACTGGAGCAGGGGACCGGAAACACCATATATTTT. This codes for CASSLEQGTGNTIYF.

The chain recombines TRBV5-1 with TRBJ1-1, with TRBD1 matching over 7 bases. The CDR3 loop spans 16 amino acids. Germline V gives CDR1 SGHRS, CDR2 YFSETQ. Losses at the gene ends were 2 bases for V and 0 bases for J; bases not matched to a gene: 7. In nucleotides, the CDR3 is TGCGCCAGCAGCTTCGGATCAGGGGGGTTGAACACTGAAGCTTTCTTT. Its translation: CASSFGSGGLNTEAFF.

The V and J genes are TRBV27 and TRBJ2-3, with TRBD2 as a possible D gene (6 bases). There are 15 residues in the CDR3. V dropped 5 bases and J dropped 0 bases, with 12 bases sitting between them. Looked up from germline, CDR1 is MNHEY and CDR2 is SMNVEV (reference sequence). CDR3 nucleotides: TGTGCCAGCAGTGCGACTAGTTGGAGCACAGATACGCAGTATTTT. Translation gives CASSATSWSTDTQYF.

A remark on this clone: One base separates it from a far larger clone, so it is likely a read error. This rearrangement joins TRBV6-1 to TRBJ2-7; 7 bases match TRBD2. This CDR3 has 15 residues. J was trimmed by 7 bases and V by 4 bases; bases with no gene match: 13. The germline V gene encodes CDR1 MNHNS and CDR2 SASEGT. The CDR3 sequence: CASSGAAGTNREQYF. DNA for the CDR3: TGTGCCAGCAGTGGAGCAGCCGGGACTAATAGGGAGCAGTACTTC.

The chain joins TRBV5-6 to TRBJ2-2; 9 nucleotides line up with TRBD2. Per germline, CDR1 SGHDT and CDR2 YYEEEE. There are 19 residues in the CDR3. Unmatched junction bases numbered 18, after V lost 4 bases and J lost 5 bases. CDR3 protein: CASSVEWENSGRGTGELFF. The CDR3 DNA reads as TGTGCCAGCAGCGTCGAGTGGGAAAATAGCGGGAGAGGAACCGGGGAGCTGTTTTTT. The full variable domain, in which reference TRBV5-6 and TRBJ2-2 provide the parts outside the CDR3, is DAGVTQSPTHLIKTRGQQVTLRCSPKSGHDTVSWYQQALGQGPQFIFQYYEEEERQRGNFPDRFSGHQFPNYSSELNVNALLLGDSALYLCASSVEWENSGRGTGELFFGEGSRLTVL.